The 32 T cell receptor beta chains presented below share a single source sample, sequenced in a study of T cells in Graves' hyperthyroidism and ophthalmopathy. RNA transcripts provided the source from which TCR beta CDR3 regions were amplified. A first-round RT-PCR of the TCR CDR3 used the HTBI primer set. TCRdb called the multiplex PCR reads again in MiXCR, with one record for every CDR3 protein. The table has around 300,000 distinct CDR3 sequences, about an eighth seen once; the top ten hold approximately 7.8%. The material sequenced was blood. The receptors derive from a woman younger than 45 with Graves' hyperthyroidism that later progressed to Graves' ophthalmopathy.

In this sample, this clonotype turned up a few times. The rearrangement uses TRBV20-1 and TRBJ1-2; D remains unclear. Germline loops: CDR1 DFQATT, CDR2 SNEGSKA (reference sequence). The CDR3 has 14 residues. Trimming took off 0 bases at V and 3 bases at J, with 11 bases between the two ends. The CDR3 DNA follows: TGCAGTGCTAGAGATCCTGGGAGGGACTATGGCTACACCTTC. Translated: CSARDPGRDYGYTF.

A note on this clonotype: The CDR3 carries no conserved terminal phenylalanine or tryptophan, so it likely arises from a read error. The gene calls are TRBV27 and TRBJ1-5; D is perhaps TRBD1 (6 bases). Germline CDR1 and CDR2: MNHEY and SMNVEV (reference sequence). The CDR3 contains 16 residues. The V and J ends lost 6 bases and 1 base respectively, with 16 bases between them. CDR3 in DNA: TGTGCCAGCAGCCCCAGCTCAGGGGTAAGCAATCAGCCCCAGCATGTT. This codes for CASSPSSGVSNQPQHV.

This clonotype was picked up a small number of times. The chain uses TRBV5-5 and TRBJ2-2, with TRBD2 identical over 7 bases. The length of the CDR3 is 17 residues. Germline CDR1 reads SGHKS; CDR2 reads YYEKEE (reference sequence). The trim removed 3 bases at V and 3 bases at J, leaving 11 bases unmatched. CDR3 sequence reads: CASSSPSEAGDTGELFF. The CDR3 DNA sequence: TGTGCCAGCAGCTCCCCCTCTGAGGCGGGAGACACCGGGGAGCTGTTTTTT.

This clonotype was seen at least ten times. This chain joins TRBV28 and TRBJ2-1; D tentatively fits TRBD1 or TRBD2 (5 bases each). V lost 6 bases, J lost 6 bases, and 15 bases lay in between. Germline assignment: CDR1 MDHEN and CDR2 SYDVKM. The CDR3 has 14 amino acids. The CDR3 bases are TGTGCCAGCAGCTATACGGACGGGACCAATGAGCAGTTCTTC. It encodes CASSYTDGTNEQFF.

The chain carries TRBV15 and TRBJ1-6; 7 bases are a match to TRBD1. This CDR3 region has 15 residues. The germline gives CDR1 LNHNV, CDR2 YYDKDF (reference sequence). V lost 6 bases to trimming and J lost 7 bases; unmatched junction nucleotides: 9. This CDR3 is CATRPPGTENSPLHF. In DNA, the CDR3 is TGTGCCACCAGGCCCCCCGGGACAGAAAATTCACCCCTCCACTTT.

This clonotype was recorded at least ten times. This chain links TRBV20-1 with TRBJ1-4; tentatively, D is TRBD1 (6 bases). V lost 3 bases and J lost 8, with 13 bases in between. Per the germline V gene, CDR1 is DFQATT and CDR2 is SNEGSKA (reference sequence). This CDR3 comprises 13 residues. The CDR3: CSASTGSGEKLFF. The CDR3 DNA follows: TGCAGTGCTAGCACAGGGTCGGGGGAAAAACTGTTTTTT.

The V and J genes are TRBV5-1 and TRBJ2-1; 9 positions match TRBD1. V lost 3 bases to trimming and J lost 5 bases; unmatched junction nucleotides: 6. Germline V gives CDR1 SGHRS, CDR2 YFSETQ. CDR3 length equals 15 residues. DNA of the CDR3: TGCGCCAGCAGCTCACGGGGACAGGGTAACAATGAGCAGTTCTTC. Encoded protein: CASSSRGQGNNEQFF.

This clonotype has at least ten counts. The chain recombines TRBV20-1 with TRBJ2-1; D possibly corresponds to TRBD2 (5 bases). The CDR3 runs 15 residues. Germline CDR1 reads DFQATT; CDR2 reads SNEGSKA (reference sequence). The germline V and J ends were trimmed by 2 bases and 4 bases, with 15 bases remaining between them. This chain's CDR3 is CSARPGLGIYNEQFF. For the CDR3, the DNA is TGCAGTGCTAGACCTGGACTCGGGATATACAATGAGCAGTTCTTC.

V and J are TRBV10-3 and TRBJ2-5, with a weak D call TRBD2 (5 bases). Per germline, CDR1 ENHRY and CDR2 SYGVKD. Trimming took off 2 bases at V and 4 bases at J, with 14 bases between the two ends. This CDR3 has 15 amino acids. The CDR3 loop is CAISEGGQNGETQYF. DNA of the CDR3: TGTGCCATCAGTGAGGGCGGGCAAAACGGAGAGACCCAGTACTTC.

This clonotype was observed many times. The rearrangement links TRBV7-2 to TRBJ2-1, with TRBD2 matching 10 bases. After removal of 3 bases from V and 6 bases from J, the junction contained 8 bases not matched to a gene. There are 16 residues in the CDR3. Germline CDR1 is SGHTA and CDR2 is FQGNSA. DNA for the CDR3: TGTGCCAGCAGCTTCACACTAGCGGGACGAGGCAATGAGCAGTTCTTC. Amino acid sequence: CASSFTLAGRGNEQFF.

There are many counts of this clonotype. The chain has TRBV6-2 or TRBV6-3 and TRBJ2-1; 9 nucleotides line up with TRBD2. Losses at the gene ends were 7 bases for V and 0 bases for J; bases not matched to a gene: 7. CDR1 is MNHEY, CDR2 SVGEGT, per germline. The CDR3 spans 16 residues. Here the CDR3 DNA reads TGTGCCAGCACTCTCCATAGCGGGAGCTCCTACAATGAGCAGTTCTTC. Protein product: CASTLHSGSSYNEQFF.

This clonotype was counted ten times or more. The gene calls are TRBV6-1 and TRBJ2-2; perhaps TRBD2 as D (6 bases). CDR1 and CDR2 (germline): MNHNS, SASEGT. The CDR3 spans 14 residues. Trimming took off 5 bases at V and 5 bases at J, with 12 bases between the two ends. The CDR3 reads CASSYRAGTGELFF. CDR3 in DNA: TGTGCCAGCAGTTACAGAGCGGGTACCGGGGAGCTGTTTTTT.

This clonotype has at least ten counts. The chain uses TRBV29-1 and TRBJ2-7, with 10 bases aligning to TRBD2. The CDR3 is 15 residues long. The ends lost 7 bases at V and 2 bases at J; junction bases unmatched: 11. Germline CDR1 is SQVTM and CDR2 is ANQGSEA. The CDR3 DNA sequence: TGCAGCGCCCGGACTAGCGGACGGTATGCCTACGAGCAGTACTTC. It encodes CSARTSGRYAYEQYF.

Many counts were recorded for this clonotype. V usage is TRBV6-4 and J usage is TRBJ2-2, with TRBD2 matching 10 bases. CDR1 is MRHNA and CDR2 is SNTAGT in the germline V gene. The CDR3 has 14 amino acids. Unmatched junction bases numbered 0, after V lost 5 bases and J lost 3 bases. CDR3 bases: TGTGCCAGCAGTAGCGGGAGGGACACCGGGGAGCTGTTTTTT. It specifies CASSSGRDTGELFF.

This clonotype has at least ten counts. V is TRBV6-5 and J is TRBJ1-5, with 7 nucleotides matching TRBD1. Trimming took 6 bases from V and 6 from J; bases not matched to a gene: 11. Germline V gene data show CDR1 as MNHEY and CDR2 as SVGAGI. This CDR3 contains 15 residues. Here the CDR3 reads CASSLDRVAGQPQHF. DNA for the CDR3: TGTGCCAGCAGCCTCGACAGGGTTGCTGGTCAGCCCCAGCATTTT.

This clonotype was detected many times. V usage is TRBV24-1 and J usage is TRBJ2-1, with a possible D match to TRBD2 (6 bases). Germline lookup yields CDR1 KGHDR and CDR2 SFDVKD. The CDR3 covers 14 residues. V shed 4 bases and J shed 7 bases, with 13 bases lying between them. CDR3 loop: CATSDPRRANEQFF. For the CDR3, the DNA is TGTGCCACCAGTGACCCCCGGAGGGCAAATGAGCAGTTCTTC.

This clonotype occurred many times. The genes are TRBV7-3 and TRBJ2-3, with TRBD2 matching over 7 bases. Germline V gene sequence: CDR1 SGHTA, CDR2 FQGTGA. The V gene end was trimmed by 5 bases and the J gene end by 6 bases; junction bases not matched to a gene: 2. The CDR3 is 12 residues long. The CDR3 region is CASSPGRDTQYF. The CDR3 DNA reads as TGTGCCAGCAGCCCCGGGAGGGATACGCAGTATTTT.

Details on this clonotype: A much more abundant neighbour one base away suggests this may be a read error. The chain couples TRBV6-5 to TRBJ2-7, with TRBD1 identical over 7 bases. V lost 3 bases to trimming and J lost 2 bases; unmatched junction nucleotides: 7. CDR1 and CDR2 from the germline V gene are MNHEY and SVGAGI. This CDR3 has 15 residues. In DNA form, the CDR3 reads TGTGCCAGCAGTTATATTCGGGACAGCCCCTACGAGCAGTACTTC. Protein: CASSYIRDSPYEQYF.

V usage is TRBV29-1 and J usage is TRBJ2-5; the match to TRBD2 covers 11 bases. Germline-derived CDR1 and CDR2 are SQVTM and ANQGSEA. V was pared by 5 bases and J by 1 base, with 6 bases of the junction left unmatched. The CDR3 is 15 amino acids. The CDR3 protein is CSVLTSGARQETQYF. In nucleotides, the CDR3 is TGCAGCGTTCTGACTAGCGGGGCGCGCCAAGAGACCCAGTACTTC.

This clonotype was counted at least ten times. The chain combines TRBV28 with TRBJ2-5; no definite D call. With 8 bases removed from V and 5 bases from J, the gap between germline ends came to 6 bases. This CDR3 is built from 10 residues. Germline V gives CDR1 MDHEN, CDR2 SYDVKM. CDR3 region: CASRRETQYF. The DNA of the CDR3 is TGTGCCAGCCGGCGGGAGACCCAGTACTTC.

In this sample, this clonotype turned up many times. The J gene is TRBJ2-7, the V gene TRBV12-3 or TRBV12-4; 8 bases map to TRBD1. CDR3 length equals 11 residues. The J segment lost 4 bases and the V segment lost 8 bases, leaving 1 base of the junction unmatched. The CDR3 DNA is TGTGCCAGCCGACAGGGGTACGAGCAGTACTTC. This sequence encodes CASRQGYEQYF.

This clonotype has ten or more counts. V gene TRBV28 combines with J gene TRBJ2-2; D possibly corresponds to TRBD2 (5 bases). CDR3 length: 16 amino acids. Trimming removed 3 bases from V and 7 bases from J, with 18 bases in between. The germline V gene encodes CDR1 MDHEN and CDR2 SYDVKM. The CDR3 region has the DNA TGTGCCAGCAGTTTGCTTCCGGGGTCGACCGGCGGGGAGCTGTTTTTT. It yields the protein CASSLLPGSTGGELFF.

This clonotype was seen a few times. V usage is TRBV9 and J usage is TRBJ1-2, with D unclear. This CDR3 contains 14 residues. The germline CDR1 and CDR2 sequences are SGDLS and YYNGEE. V was cut by 0 bases and J by 4 bases, with 10 bases left in between. The CDR3 here is CASSVASGLYGYTF. For the CDR3, the DNA is TGTGCCAGCAGCGTAGCTTCAGGTCTCTATGGCTACACCTTC.

The chain has TRBV4-1 and TRBJ1-6, with D tentatively TRBD1 (6 bases). Trimming took off 1 base at V and 5 bases at J, with 12 bases between the two ends. CDR3 size: 16 residues. In germline, CDR1 is MGHRA, CDR2 YSYEKL. CDR3 protein: CASSQGFGTHNSPLHF. The CDR3 region has the DNA TGCGCCAGCAGCCAAGGATTTGGGACACATAATTCACCCCTCCACTTT.

At least ten counts were recorded for this clonotype. The chain combines TRBV5-1 with TRBJ1-1, with a possible D match to TRBD1 (5 bases). Trimming stripped 2 bases from V and 1 base from J, with 12 bases between. The CDR3 sequence is 15 residues long. The germline V gene has CDR1 SGHRS and CDR2 YFSETQ. CDR3 region: CASSLAGGSNTEAFF. In DNA form, the CDR3 reads TGCGCCAGCAGCTTAGCTGGGGGGTCGAACACTGAAGCTTTCTTT.

This clonotype has ten or more counts. The chain uses TRBV20-1 and TRBJ2-3, with D possibly matching TRBD2 (6 bases). V shed 5 bases and J shed 4 bases, with 25 bases lying between them. The CDR3 extends over 17 amino acids. CDR1 and CDR2 (germline): DFQATT, SNEGSKA (reference sequence). The CDR3 bases are TGCAGTGCTTGGGGACCGGCGGAGGGTCGGGCTGCAGATACGCAGTATTTT. It yields the protein CSAWGPAEGRAADTQYF.

This clonotype was observed many times. The gene calls are TRBV14 and TRBJ2-7; 8 positions match TRBD1. The V and J ends lost 0 bases and 2 bases, in that order; junction bases with no gene match: 3. Germline CDR1 reads SGHDN; CDR2 reads FVKESK. The length of the CDR3 is 15 residues. Here the CDR3 DNA reads TGTGCCAGCAGCCAAGACAGGACAGGGCCCTACGAGCAGTACTTC. Translation gives CASSQDRTGPYEQYF.

Comment on this clonotype: A read error may explain this, as a much larger clone is one base away. The gene calls are TRBV5-4 and TRBJ1-2, with D unresolved. Germline V gene lookup returns CDR1 SGHNT and CDR2 YYREEE (reference sequence). CDR3 size: 15 residues. The CDR3 protein is CASSLDRADFYVYTF. For the CDR3, the DNA is TGTGCCAGCAGCCTTGATCGGGCCGATTTCTATGTCTACACCTTC.

This clonotype has at least ten counts. This chain uses TRBV4-3 with TRBJ2-2; 9 bases map to TRBD2. Germline V gives CDR1 LGHNA, CDR2 YSLEER. The CDR3 has 16 amino acids. J lost 4 bases, V lost 4 bases, and 7 bases had no gene match. The CDR3 reads CASSLLAGSLTGELFF. CDR3 sequence (DNA): TGCGCCAGCAGCCTTCTAGCGGGAAGTCTCACCGGGGAGCTGTTTTTT.

This clonotype was recorded many times. The rearrangement links TRBV5-1 to TRBJ1-1; unclear D gene. CDR3 length: 14 amino acids. Germline loops: CDR1 SGHRS, CDR2 YFSETQ. Trimming stripped 4 bases from V and 0 bases from J, with 10 bases between. The CDR3 bases are TGCGCCAGCAGCATTCAGGCCGTGAACACTGAAGCTTTCTTT. Amino acid sequence: CASSIQAVNTEAFF.

There are many counts of this clonotype. The chain is built from TRBV6-2 or TRBV6-3 and TRBJ2-7; maybe TRBD1 (6 bases). Germline loops: CDR1 MNHEY, CDR2 SVGEGT. Trimming took off 5 bases at V and 1 base at J, with 18 bases between the two ends. The length of the CDR3 is 16 residues. This CDR3 is CASSPPRQARSYEQYF. In DNA, the CDR3 is TGTGCCAGCAGTCCGCCACGACAGGCCCGATCCTACGAGCAGTACTTC.

This clonotype has more than one count but fewer than ten. A read error may explain this, as a much larger clone is one base away. This rearrangement joins TRBV11-1 to TRBJ2-4; possible D gene TRBD2, 5 bases. V was pared by 0 bases and J by 1 base, with 10 bases between. The germline V gene encodes CDR1 SGHAT and CDR2 FQDESV (reference sequence). The CDR3 contains 16 residues. The CDR3 nucleotides are TGTGCCAGCAGCTTAGCGCGGGCTGGGGCCAAAAACATTCAGTACTTC. Protein product: CASSLARAGAKNIQYF.